Presented here are 22 T cell receptor beta chains from one specimen sequenced in a study of T cell responses to AZD1222 COVID-19 vaccine. The assay was immunoSEQ multiplex PCR, and TCRdb's table has in-frame clones only and misses some. The table has about 76,000 clones, about nine tenths seen once. The material sequenced was peripheral blood, taken on day 0 of AZD1222 vaccination. Every receptor here comes from an adult in good health.

The chain is built from TRBV12-3 or TRBV12-4 and TRBJ1-2; no clear D. CDR3 length: 11 amino acids. V lost 8 bases and J lost 8, with 12 bases in between. This CDR3 is CASGLDGGYTF. The CDR3 coding sequence is TGTGCCAGCGGATTAGACGGAGGCTACACCTTC.

The J gene is TRBJ2-2, the V gene TRBV7-3; tentative D call: TRBD2 (6 bases). V lost 0 bases and J 1 base, leaving 27 bases between the germline ends. This CDR3 spans 22 amino acids. Germline V gives CDR1 SGHTA, CDR2 FQGTGA. The CDR3 region is CASSLTAPGLLGGIENTGELFF. DNA for the CDR3: TGTGCCAGCAGCTTAACGGCCCCCGGTCTACTTGGCGGGATCGAGAACACCGGGGAGCTGTTTTTT.

The rearrangement links TRBV7-9 to TRBJ2-7, with D perhaps matching TRBD1 (6 bases). CDR1 is SEHNR and CDR2 is FQNEAQ in the germline V gene (reference sequence). The V gene lost 5 bases and the J gene lost 0 bases, with 17 bases spanning the gap. CDR3 size: 16 residues. CDR3 loop: CASSPLGTKSSYEQYF. The DNA of the CDR3 is TGTGCCAGCAGCCCGCTGGGGACAAAGTCCTCCTACGAGCAGTACTTC.

The rearrangement uses TRBV11-3 and TRBJ2-7; the match to TRBD2 covers 7 bases. Germline assignment: CDR1 SGHNT and CDR2 YENEEA. V lost 5 bases and J lost 2; bases outside the gene matches: 6. The CDR3 is 14 residues long. This CDR3 is CASSTRGSPYEQYF. The CDR3 DNA reads TGTGCCAGCAGCACCCGCGGGAGCCCCTACGAGCAGTACTTC.

This clone was observed a handful of times. The chain carries TRBV2 and TRBJ2-2; the D gene is possibly TRBD1 (5 bases). The ends were cut back, 8 bases at V and 1 base at J, with 11 bases in the middle. The V gene's germline CDR1 is SNHLY and CDR2 FYNNEI. The CDR3 sequence is 14 residues long. This chain's CDR3 is CASSGALNTGELFF. The CDR3 region has the DNA TGTGCCAGCTCTGGGGCCCTGAACACCGGGGAGCTGTTTTTT. Using reference TRBV2 and TRBJ2-2 for the parts outside the CDR3, the full variable domain is EPEVTQTPSHQVTQMGQEVILRCVPISNHLYFYWYRQILGQKVEFLVSFYNNEISEKSEIFDDQFSVERPDGSNFTLKIRSTKLEDSAMYFCASSGALNTGELFFGEGSRLTVL.

The J gene is TRBJ2-2, the V gene TRBV6-5; D is uncertain. Trimming removed 6 bases from V and 2 bases from J, with 7 bases in between. The length of the CDR3 is 13 residues. Germline V CDR1 and CDR2: MNHEY, SVGAGI. This chain's CDR3 is CASRTPNTGELFF. The CDR3, as DNA: TGTGCCAGCAGGACACCCAACACCGGGGAGCTGTTTTTT.

V is TRBV7-2 and J is TRBJ2-5; no firm D call. Trimming took off 6 bases at V and 4 bases at J, with 6 bases between the two ends. From germline, CDR1 is SGHTA and CDR2 FQGNSA. The CDR3 covers 11 residues. This CDR3 is CASRNTETQYF. For the CDR3, the DNA is TGTGCCAGCAGGAACACAGAGACCCAGTACTTC.

The table lists this clone with a count of one. One end of the junction does not line up with germline, which may come from a read error. This chain joins TRBV4-3 and TRBJ2-5; 8 bases line up with TRBD2. CDR1 and CDR2 from the germline V gene are LGHNA and YSLEER. There are 12 residues in the CDR3. The CDR3 coding sequence is TGCGCCAGCAGCCAAGACGGGAGGGCCCGAAACTTC. Translated: CASSQDGRARNF.

This sequence joins TRBV29-1 and TRBJ2-5, with D perhaps assigned TRBD1 or TRBD2 (5 bases each). Between the trimmed V and J ends, which lost 4 bases and 1 base, there was a span of 10 bases. The germline CDR1 and CDR2 sequences are SQVTM and ANQGSEA. CDR3 length equals 13 residues. CDR3 nucleotide sequence: TGCAGCGTTGGGGGACGGAGCCAAGAGACCCAGTACTTC. Amino acid sequence: CSVGGRSQETQYF.

This clone was seen a single time. The rearrangement joins TRBV5-4 to TRBJ2-1; D unresolved. CDR3 length: 13 residues. In germline, CDR1 is SGHNT, CDR2 YYREEE (reference sequence). The ends were cut back, 2 bases at V and 6 bases at J, with 9 bases in the middle. CDR3 sequence reads: CASSFWTSNEQFF. CDR3 coding DNA: TGTGCCAGCAGCTTCTGGACCTCCAATGAGCAGTTCTTC.

This clone was seen a single time. This chain connects TRBV5-1 to TRBJ1-6; TRBD1 agrees at 9 bases. V lost 4 bases, J lost 8 bases, and 7 bases stayed unmatched. The CDR3 extends over 15 amino acids. Germline CDR1 is SGHRS and CDR2 is YFSETQ. The CDR3 nucleotides are TGCGCCAGCAGCCGAACTTGGACAGGGGATTCACCCCTCCACTTT. This translates into CASSRTWTGDSPLHF.

Concerning this clone itself: A junction boundary mismatches the germline segment, possibly from a read error. This chain uses TRBV30 with TRBJ1-2, with 11 bases identical to TRBD1. Germline-derived CDR1 and CDR2 are GTSNPN and SVGIG (reference sequence). The CDR3 spans 15 residues. In DNA form, the CDR3 reads TGTGCCTGGAGTGATACCGGGACAGGGGGTTATGCCTACACCTTC. This translates into CAWSDTGTGGYAYTF. The full variable domain, its missing parts supplied by reference TRBV30 and TRBJ1-2, is SQTIHQWPATLVQPVGSPLSLECTVEGTSNPNLYWYRQAAGRGLQLLFYSVGIGQISSEVPQNLSASRPQDRQFILSSKKLLLSDSGFYLCAWSDTGTGGYAYTFGSGTRLTVV.

This clone was recorded a few times. The chain is built from TRBV18 and TRBJ2-7; a possible D gene is TRBD1 (5 bases). The CDR3 is made up of 13 amino acids. Trimming removed 2 bases from V and 10 bases from J, with 15 bases in between. Germline CDR1 reads KGHSH; CDR2 reads LQKENI. The CDR3 nucleotides read TGTGCCAGCTCACCATCGGACACGCGAGGTCAGTACTTC. Translation gives CASSPSDTRGQYF.

The CDR3 DNA follows: TGTGCCAGCAGCTCCAACGGTGGGGGGTTCTATGGCTACACCTTC. The encoded protein is CASSSNGGGFYGYTF. The V call is TRBV7-2, the J call TRBJ1-2; maybe TRBD1 (5 bases). The V and J ends lost 4 bases and 4 bases respectively, with 16 bases between them. CDR1 and CDR2 (germline): SGHTA, FQGNSA. The CDR3 contains 15 residues.

The chain has TRBV19 and TRBJ1-2; the match to TRBD1 covers 8 bases. Per germline, CDR1 LNHDA and CDR2 SQIVND (reference sequence). CDR3 length: 13 amino acids. The ends lost 7 bases at V and 8 bases at J; junction bases unmatched: 9. In nucleotides, the CDR3 is TGTGCCAGTAACCCCCAGGGGGCAATCGGCTACACCTTC. Amino acids: CASNPQGAIGYTF.

The chain uses TRBV6-5 and TRBJ1-3; D is possibly TRBD1 (5 bases). The length of the CDR3 is 15 residues. The germline CDR1 and CDR2 sequences are MNHEY and SVGAGI. V shed 2 bases and J shed 0 bases, with 8 bases lying between them. CDR3 sequence (DNA): TGTGCCAGCAGTTACGCAGGGAGCTCTGGAAACACCATATATTTT. Translated, it gives CASSYAGSSGNTIYF.

This clone has a single count. The chain links TRBV6-2 or TRBV6-3 to TRBJ2-3; no definite D call. V lost 2 bases, J lost 3 bases, and 15 bases lay in between. Germline V gene lookup returns CDR1 MNHEY and CDR2 SVGEGT. This CDR3 region has 16 residues. CDR3 coding DNA: TGTGCCAGCAGTTACGAGGCCCCGCTCCGAACAGATACGCAGTATTTT. Protein product: CASSYEAPLRTDTQYF.

The chain has TRBV9 and TRBJ2-2; 8 nucleotides match TRBD2. The CDR3 runs to 16 residues. Losses at the gene ends were 1 base for V and 3 bases for J; bases not matched to a gene: 5. The germline V gene encodes CDR1 SGDLS and CDR2 YYNGEE. In nucleotides, the CDR3 is TGTGCCAGCAGCGTATCCGGGACTAGATACACCGGGGAGCTGTTTTTT. Its translation: CASSVSGTRYTGELFF.

This clone was found once. The chain links TRBV18 to TRBJ2-5; D is unresolved. Germline values: CDR1 KGHSH, CDR2 LQKENI. The CDR3 consists of 12 residues. V was pared by 6 bases and J by 0 bases, with 5 bases between. CDR3 sequence (DNA): TGTGCCAGCTCGCCGAACCAAGAGACCCAGTACTTC. As protein: CASSPNQETQYF.

The chain recombines TRBV4-1 with TRBJ2-7; D unclear. This CDR3 region has 16 residues. Germline V lookup: CDR1 MGHRA, CDR2 YSYEKL. V lost 0 bases and J lost 3, with 15 bases in between. The CDR3 nucleotides are TGCGCCAGCAGCCAAGATCATGACCTCCGATACTACGAGCAGTACTTC. This codes for CASSQDHDLRYYEQYF.

The rearrangement uses TRBV10-2 and TRBJ1-5, with TRBD1 identical over 9 bases. CDR1 is WSHSY, CDR2 SAAADI, per germline. CDR3 length: 16 amino acids. Trimming cost V 10 bases and J 2 bases; bases outside gene matches: 12. The CDR3 sequence is CATTSGTGSGNQPQHF. CDR3 nucleotide sequence: TGCGCCACCACTTCCGGGACAGGGTCGGGCAATCAGCCCCAGCATTTT.

The chain has TRBV6-2 or TRBV6-3 and TRBJ1-6, with D possibly TRBD1 on 5 matching bases. Trimming stripped 2 bases from V and 7 bases from J, with 15 bases between. This CDR3 contains 16 residues. Germline values: CDR1 MNHEY, CDR2 SVGEGT. CDR3 coding DNA: TGTGCCAGCAGTTACCTCCAGGGCCAAGGAAATTCACCCCTCCACTTT. Its protein product is CASSYLQGQGNSPLHF.